This T cell receptor (beta chain) was captured in a study of human T cells and chemical hapten exposure. Germline assignment: CDR1 SGHRS and CDR2 YFSETQ. V was trimmed by 2 bases and J by 4 bases, leaving 7 bases between them. The CDR3 length is 12 residues. Study-level points and caveats: TCRs above 1 in 1000 frequency did not change with DPC sensitization.

Time point: patch test 1, 2 weeks after DPC sensitization. Treatment meaning: therapeutic diphenylcyclopropenone sensitization with weekly scalp DPC. TCRdb processed the RACE reads anew with MiXCR; each CDR3 protein has one entry. The data show some 190,000 distinct CDR3 sequences, around 22% seen once. This clonotype was seen many times. Antigen specificity is unknown. This chain connects TRBV5-1 to TRBJ2-7; no clear D. The sample in question was whole blood, obtained in connection with sensitization to the hapten diphenylcyclopropenone (DPC). This TCR derives from a woman between 50 and 59 years old with alopecia areata. Some clones in this sample may be carry-over from other donors' samples. The CDR3 loop is CASSLLSYEQYF. The DNA for the CDR3 is TGCGCCAGCAGCTTACTATCTTACGAGCAGTACTTC.